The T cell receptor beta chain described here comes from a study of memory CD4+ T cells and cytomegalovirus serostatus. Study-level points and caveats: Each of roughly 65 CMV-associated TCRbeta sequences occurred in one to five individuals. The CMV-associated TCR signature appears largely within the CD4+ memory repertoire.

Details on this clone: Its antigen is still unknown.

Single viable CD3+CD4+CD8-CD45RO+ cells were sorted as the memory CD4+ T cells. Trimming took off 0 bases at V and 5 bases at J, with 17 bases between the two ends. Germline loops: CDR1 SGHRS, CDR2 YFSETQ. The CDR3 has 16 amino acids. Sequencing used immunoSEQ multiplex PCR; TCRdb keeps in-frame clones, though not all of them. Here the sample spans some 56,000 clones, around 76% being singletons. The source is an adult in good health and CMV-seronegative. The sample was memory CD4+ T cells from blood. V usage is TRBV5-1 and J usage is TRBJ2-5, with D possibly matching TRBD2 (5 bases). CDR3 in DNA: TGCGCCAGCAGCTTGGCCGGGTCAGCCCGCGGGGAGACCCAGTACTTC. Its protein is CASSLAGSARGETQYF.